This TCR beta chain was recovered during a study of blood T cell repertoires in COVID-19. Across the whole study: Collection of acute and convalescent COVID-19 samples took place in the United States, Italy and Spain.

CDR1 is SGHTA and CDR2 is FQGNSA in the germline V gene. V was clipped by 3 bases and J by 2 bases, with 11 bases between them. The CDR3 is 14 amino acids. Clones were read by immunoSEQ multiplex PCR, and TCRdb kept only the in-frame ones, dropping some. This table has approximately 42,000 clones, 76% appearing once. The TCR sequence derives from a man of 80 years or more with acute or convalescent COVID-19. The chain joins TRBV7-2 to TRBJ2-7, with D perhaps TRBD2 (6 bases). Sequenced: peripheral blood. The chain's CDR3 is CASSFGSGPYEQYF. In DNA, the CDR3 is TGTGCCAGCAGCTTCGGTAGCGGACCCTACGAGCAGTACTTC.